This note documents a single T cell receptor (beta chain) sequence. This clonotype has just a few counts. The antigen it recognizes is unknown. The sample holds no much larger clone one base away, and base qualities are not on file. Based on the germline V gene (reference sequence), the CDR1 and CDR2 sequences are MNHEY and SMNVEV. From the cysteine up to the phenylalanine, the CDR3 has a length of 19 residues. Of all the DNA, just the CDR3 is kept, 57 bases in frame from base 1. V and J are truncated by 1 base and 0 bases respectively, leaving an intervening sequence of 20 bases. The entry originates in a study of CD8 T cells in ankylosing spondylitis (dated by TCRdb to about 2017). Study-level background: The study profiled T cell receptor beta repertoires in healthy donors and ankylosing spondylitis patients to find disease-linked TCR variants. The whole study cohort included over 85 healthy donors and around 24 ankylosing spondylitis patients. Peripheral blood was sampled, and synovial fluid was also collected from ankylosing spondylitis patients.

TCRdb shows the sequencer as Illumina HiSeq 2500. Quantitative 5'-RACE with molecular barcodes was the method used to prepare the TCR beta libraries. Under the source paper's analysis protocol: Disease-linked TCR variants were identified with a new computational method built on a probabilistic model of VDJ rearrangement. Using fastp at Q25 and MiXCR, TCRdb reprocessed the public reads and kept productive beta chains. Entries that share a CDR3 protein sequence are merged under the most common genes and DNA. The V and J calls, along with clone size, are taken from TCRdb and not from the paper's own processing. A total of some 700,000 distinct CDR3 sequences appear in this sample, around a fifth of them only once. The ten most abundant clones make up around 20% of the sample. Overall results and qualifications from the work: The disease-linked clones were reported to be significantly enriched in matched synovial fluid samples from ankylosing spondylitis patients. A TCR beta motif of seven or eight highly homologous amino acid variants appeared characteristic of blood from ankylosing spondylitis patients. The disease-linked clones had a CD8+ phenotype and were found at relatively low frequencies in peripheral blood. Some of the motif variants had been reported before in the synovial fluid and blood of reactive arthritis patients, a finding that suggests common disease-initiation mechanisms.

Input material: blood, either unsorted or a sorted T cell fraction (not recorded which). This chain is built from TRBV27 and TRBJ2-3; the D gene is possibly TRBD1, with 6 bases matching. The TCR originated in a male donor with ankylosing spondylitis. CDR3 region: CASSLLGGGEDSSTDTQYF. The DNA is TGTGCCAGCAGTTTATTAGGGGGTGGCGAAGACTCTAGCACAGATACGCAGTATTTT.